The source of this T cell receptor beta chain is a study of OX40 agonist ivuxolimab in advanced cancers. This clone was seen just once. TCRdb's copy holds only in-frame clones and misses some; the assay was immunoSEQ multiplex PCR. The data hold some 50,000 clones, with roughly nine tenths observed a single time. Sequenced here: CD4+ or CD8+ T cells sorted from blood, sampled in a trial of the OX40 agonist ivuxolimab. The TCR originated in an adult with an advanced solid tumor such as melanoma, head and neck, liver or kidney cancer.

The CDR3 DNA follows: TGCGCCAGCAGCGCCGGACCGGGACAGCCGAACACTGAAGCTTTCTTT. Amino acid sequence: CASSAGPGQPNTEAFF. The chain is built from TRBV5-1 and TRBJ1-1, with 7 bases matching TRBD1. The germline V gene has CDR1 SGHRS and CDR2 YFSETQ. V lost 4 bases to trimming and J lost 1 base; unmatched junction nucleotides: 10. The CDR3 sequence is 16 residues long.